What follows are 27 T cell receptor beta chains derived from one specimen sequenced in a study of blood T cells in healthy people across ages. Through a sample-barcoded 5' primer and a J-beta primer mix, a second PCR was run for roughly 7 to 12 cycles. Using its own MiXCR run on the 5' RACE reads, TCRdb lists one record per CDR3 protein. The data show approximately 680,000 distinct CDR3 sequences, with about 30% seen just once and less than 20% held by the top ten. The sample consisted of blood. The receptors come from a woman over 75 in good health.

In this sample, this clonotype turned up many times. This sequence joins TRBV11-2 and TRBJ2-1; TRBD2 might be the D (6 bases). Trimming left V 5 bases short and J 8 bases short, with 22 bases between. This CDR3 has 16 residues. Germline V lookup: CDR1 SGHAT, CDR2 FQNNGV. The CDR3, as DNA: TGTGCCAGCAGCCCCATAGGGGCGGGGCGAGGGGATGAGCAGTTCTTC. Translated: CASSPIGAGRGDEQFF.

This clonotype was seen a handful of times. A much bigger clone sits one base away, suggesting this may be a read error. The chain is built from TRBV7-2 and TRBJ2-2; maybe TRBD2 (5 bases). This CDR3 has 13 amino acids. Germline V gene sequence: CDR1 SGHTA, CDR2 FQGNSA. In DNA form, the CDR3 reads TGTGCCAGCAGCTTGGTTTATCCCGGGGAGCGGTTTTTT. It translates to CASSLVYPGERFF. The whole variable domain, filled in from reference TRBV7-2 and TRBJ2-2, reads GAGVSQSPSNKVTEKGKDVELRCDPISGHTALYWYRQSLGQGLEFLIYFQGNSAPDKSGLPSDRFSAERTGGSVSTLTIQRTQQEDSAVYLCASSLVYPGERFFGEGSRLTVL.

As to this clonotype: This may come from a read error, since a much larger clone is one base off. V is TRBV7-8 and J is TRBJ2-1; D is tentatively TRBD1 or TRBD2 (5 bases each). The V and J ends lost 7 bases and 13 bases respectively, with 20 bases between them. Germline CDR1 SGHVS, CDR2 FQNEAQ. The CDR3 is 13 amino acids. The DNA for the CDR3 is TGTGCCAGCACCTACGAGGGCAGGGAGACCCAGTTCTTC. Translating gives CASTYEGRETQFF.

The chain uses TRBV5-4 and TRBJ1-1; 10 nucleotides match TRBD1. V lost 1 base, J lost 3 bases, and 9 bases stayed unmatched. CDR1 and CDR2 (germline): SGHNT, YYREEE (reference sequence). This CDR3 region has 17 residues. This CDR3 is CASSLLSTGGKDTEAFF. The DNA for the CDR3 is TGTGCCAGCAGCTTGTTATCGACAGGGGGCAAGGACACTGAAGCTTTCTTT.

The rearrangement joins TRBV7-2 to TRBJ1-3; D remains ambiguous. Germline CDR1 reads SGHTA; CDR2 reads FQGNSA. V was cut by 3 bases and J by 0 bases, with 9 bases left in between. The CDR3 is made up of 15 amino acids. Here the CDR3 DNA reads TGTGCCAGCAGCTTGGACGGAAGCTCTGGAAACACCATATATTTT. It encodes CASSLDGSSGNTIYF.

The chain carries TRBV4-2 and TRBJ1-1; 7 bases are shared with TRBD1. Germline assignment: CDR1 LGHNA and CDR2 YNFKEQ. J was trimmed by 0 bases and V by 0 bases; bases with no gene match: 7. CDR3 length equals 17 residues. CDR3 residues: CASSQEVSGQLNTEAFF. The CDR3 nucleotides are TGTGCCAGCAGCCAAGAGGTTTCGGGACAGTTGAACACTGAAGCTTTCTTT.

This sequence joins TRBV20-1 and TRBJ2-1, with 15 bases fitting TRBD2. The CDR3 contains 14 residues. V was pared by 5 bases and J by 12 bases, with 8 bases of the junction left unmatched. The germline V gene has CDR1 DFQATT and CDR2 SNEGSKA (reference sequence). The CDR3: CSAPWTSGGAGQFF. The CDR3 DNA reads TGCAGTGCTCCTTGGACTAGCGGGGGGGCCGGGCAGTTCTTC.

This clonotype was counted at least ten times. This chain connects TRBV7-9 to TRBJ2-4; possible D gene TRBD1, 6 bases. V was cut by 1 base and J by 0 bases, with 16 bases left in between. Germline V gives CDR1 SEHNR, CDR2 FQNEAQ (reference sequence). CDR3 length equals 18 residues. Here the CDR3 DNA reads TGTGCCAGCAGCTTAGGTGGAAGGGGACAAGTAGCCAAAAACATTCAGTACTTC. Translating it yields CASSLGGRGQVAKNIQYF. The full variable domain, completed using reference TRBV7-9 and TRBJ2-4, is DTGVSQNPRHKITKRGQNVTFRCDPISEHNRLYWYRQTLGQGPEFLTYFQNEAQLEKSRLLSDRFSAERPKGSFSTLEIQRTEQGDSAMYLCASSLGGRGQVAKNIQYFGAGTRLSVL.

J is TRBJ2-5 and V is TRBV7-9, with D uncertain. The J call could be wrong; TRBJ2-1 is a better fit for the DNA end. This CDR3 spans 14 amino acids. Germline V gene lookup returns CDR1 SEHNR and CDR2 FQNEAQ (reference sequence). CDR3 sequence: CASSHGELQETQFF. The CDR3 DNA reads TGTGCCAGCAGTCACGGAGAGCTCCAAGAGACCCAGTTCTTC.

The chain joins TRBV3-1 to TRBJ1-5; the match to TRBD1 covers 7 bases. Trimming at V came to 2 bases and at J to 5 bases, leaving 3 bases not matched to a gene. Per germline, CDR1 LGHDT and CDR2 YNNKEL (reference sequence). The CDR3 is made up of 14 amino acids. Here the CDR3 reads CASSQNRGDQPQHF. Here the CDR3 DNA reads TGTGCCAGCAGCCAAAACAGGGGTGATCAGCCCCAGCATTTT.

This clonotype was observed many times. This sequence joins TRBV29-1 and TRBJ1-2; 11 bases map to TRBD1. This CDR3 spans 14 amino acids. J was trimmed by 4 bases and V by 5 bases; bases with no gene match: 6. Germline V gene sequence: CDR1 SQVTM, CDR2 ANQGSEA. The CDR3 nucleotides are TGCAGCGTTAAAGGGACAGGGGGTGCCTATGGCTACACCTTC. This gives the protein CSVKGTGGAYGYTF.

This clonotype has at least ten counts. The junction differs from germline at one of its ends, possibly a read error. CDR3: CASTQTSRDTQYF. The CDR3 nucleotides read TGTGCCAGCACCCAAACTAGCCGCGATACGCAGTATTTT. This chain connects TRBV14 to TRBJ2-3; tentatively, D is TRBD2 (6 bases). The V gene's germline CDR1 is SGHDN and CDR2 FVKESK. CDR3 length equals 13 residues.

With respect to this clonotype: A much larger clone sits a single nucleotide away, making a read error possible. The rearrangement uses TRBV3-1 and TRBJ2-4, with 7 bases aligning to TRBD2. The CDR3 extends over 15 amino acids. Germline-derived CDR1 and CDR2 are LGHDT and YNNKEL (reference sequence). This CDR3 is CASNQVAGDKNIQYF. DNA for the CDR3: TGTGCCAGCAACCAAGTCGCGGGGGACAAAAACATTCAGTACTTC.

This clonotype was detected ten times or more. The chain is built from TRBV5-1 and TRBJ2-5, with D possibly TRBD1 on 6 matching bases. V was clipped by 0 bases and J by 5 bases, with 23 bases between them. CDR3 length equals 18 residues. Germline V gene lookup returns CDR1 SGHRS and CDR2 YFSETQ. The CDR3 here is CASSLAGLAGASGETQYF. CDR3 bases: TGCGCCAGCAGCTTGGCCGGTTTGGCAGGGGCCTCCGGGGAGACCCAGTACTTC.

For this clonotype: This may be a read error, as it is one base from a much larger clone. The J gene is TRBJ2-3, the V gene TRBV20-1; tentatively, D is TRBD2 (5 bases). The CDR3 has 14 amino acids. Germline CDR1 is DFQATT and CDR2 is SNEGSKA (reference sequence). CDR3 sequence reads: CSARRGDRTDAQYF. The CDR3 nucleotides read TGCAGTGCTAGACGGGGAGACCGCACAGATGCGCAGTATTTT.

The chain couples TRBV11-2 to TRBJ2-1; 9 nucleotides line up with TRBD2. The CDR3 loop spans 16 amino acids. The junction had 5 bases not matched to a gene; V was cut back by 5 bases and J by 0 bases. Germline lookup yields CDR1 SGHAT and CDR2 FQNNGV. The CDR3 DNA is TGTGCCAGCAGCGGCCTAGCGGGAAGCTCCTACAATGAGCAGTTCTTC. This sequence encodes CASSGLAGSSYNEQFF.

This clonotype came up many times. V usage is TRBV7-2 and J usage is TRBJ2-5; D could derive from TRBD1 or TRBD2 (6 bases each). CDR3 length: 15 amino acids. Germline V gives CDR1 SGHTA, CDR2 FQGNSA. V was cut by 1 base and J by 5 bases, with 14 bases left in between. For the CDR3, the DNA is TGTGCCAGCAGCTTAGAATTGGGGGGCAGGGAGACCCAGTACTTC. Translation gives CASSLELGGRETQYF. Filled out from reference TRBV7-2 and TRBJ2-5, the complete variable domain reads GAGVSQSPSNKVTEKGKDVELRCDPISGHTALYWYRQSLGQGLEFLIYFQGNSAPDKSGLPSDRFSAERTGGSVSTLTIQRTQQEDSAVYLCASSLELGGRETQYFGPGTRLLVL.

CDR3 coding DNA: TGTGCCATCAGTGAGTCCGGGGGAAAGGGTAAAAACATTCAGTACTTC. It specifies CAISESGGKGKNIQYF. The chain links TRBV10-3 to TRBJ2-4; perhaps TRBD2 as D (6 bases). The CDR3 runs to 16 residues. Germline loops: CDR1 ENHRY, CDR2 SYGVKD. V lost 0 bases and J lost 4, with 13 bases in between.

The chain has TRBV19 and TRBJ2-4; a weak D match, TRBD2 (5 bases). Gene TRBJ2-7 matches the end of the DNA better, so the J call may be wrong. This CDR3 is 13 amino acids long. CDR1 and CDR2 from the germline V gene are LNHDA and SQIVND (reference sequence). The CDR3 loop is CASRYSAGYEQYF. Here the CDR3 DNA reads TGTGCCAGTAGGTACAGTGCGGGCTACGAGCAGTACTTC.

The table lists this clonotype with a few counts. The J gene is TRBJ2-1, the V gene TRBV7-8; maybe TRBD1 (6 bases). There are 14 residues in the CDR3. CDR1 is SGHVS, CDR2 FQNEAQ, per germline. V lost 1 base and J lost 6, with 10 bases in between. In DNA, the CDR3 is TGTGCCAGCAGCTTAGGGACAGCAAGCAATGAGCAGTTCTTC. It translates to CASSLGTASNEQFF. The whole variable domain, filled in from reference TRBV7-8 and TRBJ2-1, reads GAGVSQSPRYKVAKRGQDVALRCDPISGHVSLFWYQQALGQGPEFLTYFQNEAQLDKSGLPSDRFFAERPEGSVSTLKIQRTQQEDSAVYLCASSLGTASNEQFFGPGTRLTVL.

This clonotype came up many times. The chain recombines TRBV7-2 with TRBJ2-7; 9 bases line up with TRBD2. There are 15 residues in the CDR3. CDR1 is SGHTA, CDR2 FQGNSA, per germline. After removal of 5 bases from V and 4 bases from J, the junction contained 9 bases not matched to a gene. CDR3 nucleotides: TGTGCCAGCAGCAGAGATAGCGGGGGTCGGTACGAGCAGTACTTC. This codes for CASSRDSGGRYEQYF.

On this clonotype itself: Being one base from a much bigger clone, this may be a read error. The V and J genes are TRBV4-1 and TRBJ2-3, with 8 nucleotides matching TRBD2. The CDR3 extends over 15 amino acids. Germline trimming cut 2 bases from V and 6 bases from J; bases unmatched to any gene: 7. CDR1 MGHRA and CDR2 YSYEKL come from the germline V gene. CDR3 bases: TGCGCCAGCAGCCAACGGACTAGCTACCTGGATACGCAGTATTTT. It encodes CASSQRTSYLDTQYF.

The chain uses TRBV6-1 and TRBJ2-2, with 10 positions matching TRBD1. Per germline, CDR1 MNHNS and CDR2 SASEGT. The CDR3 loop spans 15 amino acids. With 9 bases clipped from V and 6 bases from J, the junction kept 10 bases outside the gene matches. CDR3 sequence: CASSFRDRGAGELFF. CDR3 coding DNA: TGTGCCAGTAGTTTCCGGGACAGGGGAGCCGGGGAGCTGTTTTTT.

Many counts were recorded for this clonotype. The chain employs TRBV6-6 and TRBJ2-5; 11 nucleotides agree with TRBD2. The CDR3 totals 16 residues. V shed 6 bases, J shed 2 bases, and the junction held 8 bases outside the gene matches. Per the germline V gene, CDR1 is MNHNY and CDR2 is SVGAGI (reference sequence). The CDR3 coding sequence is TGTGCCAGCAGCCTTAGGACTAGCGGGTATCAAGAGACCCAGTACTTC. This sequence encodes CASSLRTSGYQETQYF.

This clonotype was seen ten or more times. The J gene is TRBJ2-7, the V gene TRBV6-6; D may correspond to TRBD1 or TRBD2 (5 bases each). This CDR3 region has 14 residues. CDR1 and CDR2 from the germline V gene are MNHNY and SVGAGI (reference sequence). Deletions cut 3 bases from V and 5 bases from J, with 14 bases between. The CDR3: CASSYLPGRNEQYF. In DNA form, the CDR3 reads TGTGCCAGCAGTTATCTACCGGGACGCAACGAGCAGTACTTC.

This clonotype was detected many times. V gene TRBV4-1 combines with J gene TRBJ2-1, with D perhaps assigned TRBD1 or TRBD2 (5 bases each). Per the germline V gene, CDR1 is MGHRA and CDR2 is YSYEKL. V was trimmed by 1 base and J by 6 bases, leaving 19 bases between them. CDR3 size: 17 residues. This chain's CDR3 is CASSQVGTAARFNEQFF. The CDR3 coding sequence is TGCGCCAGCAGCCAAGTAGGGACCGCCGCTCGATTCAATGAGCAGTTCTTC.

The chain employs TRBV29-1 and TRBJ1-1, with D hard to call. CDR3 length equals 13 residues. Germline values: CDR1 SQVTM, CDR2 ANQGSEA. Deletions cut 4 bases from V and 0 bases from J, with 9 bases between. The CDR3 spells CSVGGYMNTEAFF. The CDR3 DNA reads TGCAGCGTTGGTGGGTACATGAACACTGAAGCTTTCTTT.